The clone carrying this T cell receptor (beta chain) was recorded at least ten times. Its target is not known. These data belong to a study of neurological immune-mediated disorders. Study results and limitations: The multiple sclerosis repertoire cluster was not associated with any clinical or MRI feature, with the authors stating that larger cohorts are needed. The phylogenetic placement of 18 of 34 multiple sclerosis patients' repertoires in one related-CDR3 cluster constitutes a possible signature.

By 5'RACE with 10-nucleotide random UMIs, the cDNA was made. Each CDR3 protein is one row after TCRdb ran MiXCR on the 5' RACE reads. The table has 110,000 or so distinct CDR3 sequences, about 3.2% seen once. The unsorted libraries had their origin in 2 million PBMCs stored at -80 C. The source of this sequence is a woman under 40 with multiple sclerosis. The sequencing input was PBMCs.

The CDR3 nucleotides are TGCGCCAGCAGCATAAGCGAGGGGAACACTGAAGCTTTCTTT. This sequence encodes CASSISEGNTEAFF. J is TRBJ1-1 and V is TRBV5-1; D call uncertain. CDR3 size: 14 residues. V lost 4 bases and J lost 1, with 11 bases in between. Per germline, CDR1 SGHRS and CDR2 YFSETQ.